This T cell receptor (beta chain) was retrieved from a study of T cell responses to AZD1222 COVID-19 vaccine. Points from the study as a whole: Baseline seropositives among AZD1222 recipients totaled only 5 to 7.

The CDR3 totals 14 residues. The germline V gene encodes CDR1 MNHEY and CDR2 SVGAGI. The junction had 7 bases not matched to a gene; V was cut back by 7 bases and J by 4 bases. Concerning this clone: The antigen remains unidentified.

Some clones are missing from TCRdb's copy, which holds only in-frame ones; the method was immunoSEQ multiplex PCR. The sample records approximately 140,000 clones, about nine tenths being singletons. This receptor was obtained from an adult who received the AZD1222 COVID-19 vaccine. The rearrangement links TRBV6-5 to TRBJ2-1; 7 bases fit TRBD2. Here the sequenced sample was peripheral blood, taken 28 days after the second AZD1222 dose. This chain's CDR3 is CASTGGMAYNEQFF. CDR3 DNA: TGTGCCAGCACGGGGGGTATGGCATACAATGAGCAGTTCTTC.